This T cell receptor (beta chain) was profiled in a study of glioma-infiltrating T cells after dendritic cell vaccination. Study in general: Between the early 2000s and the early 2010s, patients got autologous tumor lysate-pulsed dendritic cell vaccines.

This CDR3 has 14 residues. From germline, CDR1 is SGHDT and CDR2 YYEEEE. Deletions cut 3 bases from V and 1 base from J, with 10 bases between. The time point is: after dendritic cell vaccination, including at tumor progression/relapse. Method: immunoSEQ multiplex PCR; TCRdb's copy keeps in-frame clones and lacks some. The sample has roughly 88,000 clones, approximately 80% seen once. The source was blood, collected after dendritic cell vaccination. The V gene is TRBV5-6, the J gene TRBJ2-5; tentative D call: TRBD2 (6 bases). The TCR originated in a human donor with glioblastoma. CDR3 sequence reads: CASSSTGVQETQYF. DNA of the CDR3: TGTGCCAGCAGCTCAACGGGGGTCCAAGAGACCCAGTACTTC.